This T cell receptor beta chain stems from a study of T cell responses to AZD1222 COVID-19 vaccine. Study-wide results and limits: Spike-specific TCR breadth and depth rose after two AZD1222 doses.

This table comes from immunoSEQ multiplex PCR, and its TCRdb copy is limited to in-frame clones, with some not included. The sample yields about 86,000 clones, more than 75% seen once. This clone was counted a single time. The target antigen is unknown. This clonotype was sampled from an adult in good health. The specimen was peripheral blood, collected on day 0 of AZD1222 vaccination.

The CDR3 nucleotides are TGTGCCAGCAACCTTGGAGAGACCCAGTACTTC. Translation: CASNLGETQYF. The chain couples TRBV6-5 to TRBJ2-5; D not certain. Trimming took 7 bases from V and 4 from J, leaving 7 bases between them. The CDR3 length is 11 residues. Germline V gene sequence: CDR1 MNHEY, CDR2 SVGAGI.